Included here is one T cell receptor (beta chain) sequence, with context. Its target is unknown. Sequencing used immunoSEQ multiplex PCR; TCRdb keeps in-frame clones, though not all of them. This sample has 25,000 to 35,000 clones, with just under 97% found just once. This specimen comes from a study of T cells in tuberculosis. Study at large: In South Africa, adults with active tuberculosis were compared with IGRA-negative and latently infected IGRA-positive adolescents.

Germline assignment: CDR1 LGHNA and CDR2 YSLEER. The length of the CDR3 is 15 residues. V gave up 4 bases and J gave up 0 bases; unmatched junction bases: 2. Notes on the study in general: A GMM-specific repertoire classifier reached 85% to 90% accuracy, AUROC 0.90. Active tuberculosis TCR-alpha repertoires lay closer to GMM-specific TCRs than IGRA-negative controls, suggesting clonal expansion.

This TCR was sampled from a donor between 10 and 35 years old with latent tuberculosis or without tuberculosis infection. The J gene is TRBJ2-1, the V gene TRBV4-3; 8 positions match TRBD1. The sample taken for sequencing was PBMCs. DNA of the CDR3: TGCGCCAGCAGCCGACAGGGGAGCTCCTACAATGAGCAGTTCTTC. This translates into CASSRQGSSYNEQFF.